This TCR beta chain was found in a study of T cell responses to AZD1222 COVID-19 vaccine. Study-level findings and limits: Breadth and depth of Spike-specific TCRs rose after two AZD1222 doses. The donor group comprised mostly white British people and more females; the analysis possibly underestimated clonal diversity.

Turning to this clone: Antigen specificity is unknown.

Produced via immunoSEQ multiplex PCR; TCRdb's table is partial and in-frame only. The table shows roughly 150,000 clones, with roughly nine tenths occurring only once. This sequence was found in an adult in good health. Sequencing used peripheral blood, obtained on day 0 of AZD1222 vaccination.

CDR3 in DNA: TGTGCCAGCACCGAAAACGGACAGCGGTACGAGCAGTACTTC. It translates to CASTENGQRYEQYF. This chain connects TRBV28 to TRBJ2-7; D is possibly TRBD1 (6 bases). Per germline, CDR1 MDHEN and CDR2 SYDVKM. With 7 bases removed from V and 4 bases from J, the gap between germline ends came to 17 bases. This CDR3 is 14 amino acids long. Full variable domain (remainder filled in from reference TRBV28 and TRBJ2-7): DVKVTQSSRYLVKRTGEKVFLECVQDMDHENMFWYRQDPGLGLRLIYFSYDVKMKEKGDIPEGYSVSREKKERFSLILESASTNQTSMYLCASTENGQRYEQYFGPGTRLTVT.